What follows describes a single T cell receptor beta chain. Antigen specificity is unknown. Germline is not matched at one junction end, which may reflect a read error. The CDR3 consists of 16 residues. Germline V gene data show CDR1 as MNHEY and CDR2 as SVGEGT. The sample belongs to a study of CD8 T cells in ankylosing spondylitis. TCRdb itself ran the 5' RACE reads through MiXCR, one entry per CDR3 protein. The sample lists just over 300,000 distinct CDR3 sequences, around 20% occurring once. Study observations and caveats: Within ankylosing spondylitis blood, a TCR beta motif made up of several highly homologous variants appeared to be characteristic. Reportedly, significant enrichment of disease-linked clones occurred in matched ankylosing spondylitis synovial fluid.

The clonotype was recovered from a female donor with ankylosing spondylitis or in good health (not recorded which). The sequencing input was blood, either unsorted or a sorted T cell fraction (not recorded which). The chain couples TRBV6-2 or TRBV6-3 to TRBJ2-3, with 11 bases identical to TRBD2. CDR3 DNA: TGTGCCAGCAGTTCCCGACTAGCGGGATGGGCAGACACGCAGTATTTT. This sequence encodes CASSSRLAGWADTQYF.